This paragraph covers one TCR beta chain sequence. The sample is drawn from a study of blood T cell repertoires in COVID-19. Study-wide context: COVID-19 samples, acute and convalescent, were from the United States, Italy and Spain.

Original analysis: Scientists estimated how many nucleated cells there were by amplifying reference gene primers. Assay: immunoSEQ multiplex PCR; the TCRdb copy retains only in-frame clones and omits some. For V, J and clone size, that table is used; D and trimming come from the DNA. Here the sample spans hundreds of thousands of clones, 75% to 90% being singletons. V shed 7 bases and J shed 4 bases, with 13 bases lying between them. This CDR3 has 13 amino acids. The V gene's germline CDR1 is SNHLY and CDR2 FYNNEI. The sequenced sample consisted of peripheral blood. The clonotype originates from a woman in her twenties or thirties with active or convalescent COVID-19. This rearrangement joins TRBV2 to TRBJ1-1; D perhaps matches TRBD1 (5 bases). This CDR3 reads CASNLGVGTEAFF. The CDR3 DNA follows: TGTGCCAGCAACCTAGGGGTAGGCACTGAAGCTTTCTTT.